This is a list of T cell receptor beta chains from one sample in a study of cytomegalovirus exposure and HLA in healthy donors. The repertoire was sequenced with immunoSEQ multiplex PCR; TCRdb's copy has only in-frame clones and lacks some. In the table there are 270,000 or so clones, nearly 95% of which are singletons. The specimen sequenced was PBMCs. The source of these receptors is a girl aged 2-10 years in good health and CMV-seronegative. The CDR3 runs from the conserved cysteine through the conserved F or W. D genes are given only for firm matches. The size of a clone is reported for some rows only, either as once, few or many, or as a class for expanded clones.

TRBJ1-4 TRBV18 - - CATFRGGNEKLFF TGTGCCACCTTCAGGGGTGGAAATGAAAAACTGTTTTTT
TRBJ2-1 TRBV10-2 TRBD2 - CATLGTSGSVSYNEQFF TGCGCCACGCTTGGGACTAGCGGGAGTGTGTCCTACAATGAGCAGTTCTTC
TRBJ2-5 TRBV18 - - CASSPAKGIVETQYF TGTGCCAGCTCACCAGCTAAGGGGATTGTGGAGACCCAGTACTTC
TRBJ2-1 TRBV5-1 TRBD2 - CASSLALGTSEHYNEQFF TGCGCCAGCAGCTTGGCACTCGGGACTAGCGAGCACTACAATGAGCAGTTCTTC
TRBJ2-5 TRBV30 TRBD2 few CAWSVRLARETQYF TGTGCCTGGAGTGTAAGACTAGCGAGAGAGACCCAGTACTTC
TRBJ2-7 TRBV5-1 - once CASSIRGAYEQYF TGCGCCAGCAGCATCAGGGGTGCCTACGAGCAGTACTTC
TRBJ2-1 TRBV29-1 TRBD2 - CSVKTSGGTYNEQFF TGCAGCGTTAAGACTAGCGGGGGGACCTACAATGAGCAGTTCTTC
TRBJ2-7 TRBV18 - - CASSPRTEGGYEQYF TGTGCCAGCTCACCAAGGACAGAAGGTGGCTACGAGCAGTACTTC
TRBJ1-1 TRBV19 - - CASRLTGMNTEAFF TGTGCCAGTAGATTGACAGGAATGAACACTGAAGCTTTCTTT
TRBJ2-5 TRBV5-4 TRBD1 - CASSVDRGWETQYF TGTGCCAGCAGCGTAGACAGGGGCTGGGAGACCCAGTACTTC
TRBJ2-7 TRBV6-5 - - CASSVVVYPYEQYF TGTGCCAGCAGCGTAGTAGTCTATCCCTACGAGCAGTACTTC
TRBJ2-1 TRBV6-5 TRBD2 - CASSSGAPYNEQFF TGTGCCAGTTCTAGCGGGGCCCCCTACAATGAGCAGTTCTTC
TRBJ2-1 TRBV5-4 TRBD2 - CASSLVLAGVGEQFF TGTGCCAGCAGCTTGGTTCTAGCGGGAGTAGGGGAGCAGTTCTTC
TRBJ2-1 TRBV5-1 TRBD1 - CASSVPGQGAGEQFF TGCGCCAGCAGCGTCCCGGGACAGGGGGCAGGAGAGCAGTTCTTC
TRBJ2-1 TRBV20-1 - - CSASVSNEQFF TGCAGTGCTAGCGTATCGAATGAGCAGTTCTTC
TRBJ2-3 TRBV7-9 - once CASSLGGSKRDTQYF TGTGCCAGCAGCTTAGGCGGATCCAAGAGGGATACGCAGTATTTT
TRBJ1-1 TRBV6-6 TRBD1 - CASSRGQGFTEAFF TGTGCCAGCAGTCGTGGACAGGGCTTTACTGAAGCTTTCTTT
TRBJ2-3 TRBV6-1 - - CASSVPRGTDTQYF TGTGCCAGCAGTGTCCCCCGGGGCACAGATACGCAGTATTTT
TRBJ2-1 TRBV5-1 - - CASSLPSETYNEQFF TGCGCCAGCAGCTTGCCTAGCGAGACCTACAATGAGCAGTTCTTC
TRBJ1-5 TRBV28 - - CASSTYQPQHF TGTGCCAGCAGCACATATCAGCCCCAGCATTTT
TRBJ1-2 TRBV7-8 TRBD1 - CASSTGQGAGYTF TGTGCCAGCAGCACTGGACAGGGGGCGGGCTACACCTTC
TRBJ2-2 TRBV27 TRBD2 few CASSQGLAGAVGELFF TGTGCCAGCAGTCAAGGACTAGCGGGAGCGGTCGGGGAGCTGTTTTTT
TRBJ2-1 TRBV27 - - CASNLGDSDYNEQFF TGTGCCAGCAACCTGGGGGACTCAGACTACAATGAGCAGTTCTTC
TRBJ1-1 TRBV7-9 - - CSSSLGGEAFF TGTTCCAGCAGCTTAGGAGGAGAAGCTTTCTTT
TRBJ1-2 TRBV28 TRBD1 - CASSFGTGTNYGYTF TGTGCCAGCAGTTTCGGGACAGGGACAAACTATGGCTACACCTTC
TRBJ1-1 TRBV6-6 - - CASRKGTTLLNTEAFF TGTGCCAGCCGGAAAGGGACAACACTGTTGAACACTGAAGCTTTCTTT
TRBJ2-7 TRBV5-1 TRBD2 - CASSLEGDYYEQYF TGCGCCAGCAGCTTGGAAGGGGACTACTACGAGCAGTACTTC
TRBJ1-1 TRBV10-3 TRBD1 - CAHRQGGNTEAFF TGTGCTCACAGACAGGGGGGGAACACTGAAGCTTTCTTT
TRBJ1-2 TRBV18 - - CASSPSGSGSIFSF TGTGCCAGCTCACCGAGCGGATCTGGATCCATCTTCTCCTTC
TRBJ1-2 TRBV4-1 TRBD1 - CASSQATGSYGYTF TGCGCCAGCAGCCAAGCGACAGGGAGCTATGGCTACACCTTC
TRBJ2-7 TRBV19 TRBD1 - CASSLGQGASYEQYF TGTGCCAGTAGTCTGGGACAGGGGGCCTCCTACGAGCAGTACTTC
TRBJ1-1 TRBV5-1 - - CASSLAAISTEAFF TGCGCCAGCAGCTTGGCCGCTATTAGCACTGAAGCTTTCTTT
TRBJ2-2 TRBV11-2 TRBD1 - CASSWGQGNTGELFF TGTGCCAGCAGCTGGGGACAGGGAAACACCGGGGAGCTGTTTTTT
TRBJ2-5 TRBV4-2 TRBD2 - CASSQTSDQETQYF TGTGCCAGCAGCCAGACTAGCGACCAAGAGACCCAGTACTTC
TRBJ2-7 TRBV6-6 TRBD1 - CASLGTGSYEQYF TGTGCCAGCTTGGGGACAGGGTCCTACGAGCAGTACTTC
TRBJ2-7 TRBV7-8 TRBD2 - CASSLARGGGAYEQYF TGTGCCAGCAGCTTAGCGAGAGGCGGGGGGGCCTACGAGCAGTACTTC
TRBJ2-7 TRBV5-1 TRBD2 once CASSFGEHLAAAGEQYF TGCGCCAGCAGCTTCGGAGAGCATCTAGCGGCCGCCGGCGAGCAGTACTTC
TRBJ2-2 TRBV19 - - CATRGATNTGELFF TGTGCCACCAGGGGGGCAACGAACACCGGGGAGCTGTTTTTT
TRBJ2-3 TRBV11-3 TRBD2 - CASSLASGGATDTQYF TGTGCCAGCAGCTTGGCTAGCGGGGGGGCCACGGATACGCAGTATTTT
TRBJ2-1 TRBV6-1 - - CASSDGPNGGDEQFF TGTGCCAGCAGTGACGGGCCCAACGGAGGGGATGAGCAGTTCTTC
TRBJ2-3 TRBV28 TRBD1 - CASSPGQGITDTQYF TGTGCCAGCAGTCCGGGACAGGGCATCACAGATACGCAGTATTTT
TRBJ2-2 TRBV6-4 - - CASSVEGNTGELFF TGTGCCAGCAGTGTGGAGGGAAACACCGGGGAGCTGTTTTTT
TRBJ2-1 TRBV5-1 TRBD2 - CASTISPTGGGRNEQFF TGCGCCAGCACCATATCCCCGACTGGCGGGGGGCGGAATGAGCAGTTCTTC
TRBJ1-4 TRBV2 TRBD1 once CASSVRRGQVVDEKLFF TGTGCCAGCAGCGTCAGGAGGGGGCAGGTTGTAGATGAAAAACTGTTTTTT
TRBJ2-1 TRBV30 TRBD2 once CAWSTRRTSGYNEQFF TGTGCCTGGAGTACCCGCCGGACTAGCGGATACAATGAGCAGTTCTTC
TRBJ2-2 TRBV19 TRBD2 - CASSIEAGGPGELFF TGTGCCAGTAGTATAGAGGCGGGAGGGCCCGGGGAGCTGTTTTTT
TRBJ1-3 TRBV9 - - CASSADGHISGNTIYF TGTGCCAGCAGCGCCGATGGACACATCTCTGGAAACACCATATATTTT
TRBJ2-5 TRBV6-4 TRBD2 - CASSQGGGNQETQYF TGTGCCAGCAGTCAGGGCGGGGGGAACCAAGAGACCCAGTACTTC
TRBJ2-3 TRBV2 TRBD1 - CASEGQKTTDTQYF TGTGCCAGCGAGGGACAGAAGACCACAGATACGCAGTATTTT
TRBJ2-7 TRBV5-1 - - CASSLWQGISYEQYF TGCGCCAGCAGCTTGTGGCAGGGGATCTCCTACGAGCAGTACTTC
TRBJ1-4 TRBV30 TRBD1 - CAWRGTGEKLFF TGTGCCTGGAGGGGGACAGGGGAAAAACTGTTTTTT
TRBJ2-5 TRBV5-1 - - CASSGRRAYQETQYF TGCGCCAGCAGCGGCAGACGAGCGTACCAAGAGACCCAGTACTTC